The clone carrying this T cell receptor beta chain was observed a handful of times. The CDR3 spans 14 residues. TCRdb analysed the RT-PCR reads with MiXCR anew, one entry per CDR3 protein. The sample lists about 680,000 distinct CDR3 sequences; more than 13% were seen once. V usage is TRBV21-1 and J usage is TRBJ2-7; the table's D gene call, TRBD1, was not cross checked with the DNA. TRBV21-1 counts as a pseudogene. Sequenced input: memory CD4+ T cells from blood. The TCR was taken from a female donor in good health, serving as a healthy control. This CDR3 is CASSKVTGAYEQYF. The CDR3 coding sequence is TGTGCCAGCAGCAAGGTTACAGGGGCCTACGAGCAGTACTTC.